The next 14 T cell receptor beta chains were all read from a single sample in a study of blood T cell repertoires in COVID-19. Data came from immunoSEQ multiplex PCR; TCRdb stores just in-frame clones and leaves some out. The sample lists 150,000 or so clones, just under 85% occurring once. Specimen: peripheral blood. The receptor set was obtained from a woman older than 75 with acute or convalescent COVID-19.

This chain connects TRBV30 to TRBJ2-7; TRBD2 is a possible D gene (5 bases). Germline V CDR1 and CDR2: GTSNPN, SVGIG (reference sequence). The CDR3 is 11 residues long. Deletions cut 1 base from V and 5 bases from J, with 6 bases between. The CDR3 sequence is CAWSARDEQYF. The CDR3 coding sequence is TGTGCCTGGAGTGCGAGGGACGAGCAGTACTTC.

The CDR3, as DNA: TGTGCCAGCACCCCCGGGGGGAGGCGAAACTATGGCTACACCTTC. It specifies CASTPGGRRNYGYTF. The chain carries TRBV6-5 and TRBJ1-2; D possibly corresponds to TRBD1 (5 bases). Germline V gene lookup returns CDR1 MNHEY and CDR2 SVGAGI. V lost 7 bases and J 2 bases, leaving 17 bases between the germline ends. The CDR3 sequence is 15 residues long.

This clone was recorded a few times. The V call is TRBV7-9, the J call TRBJ2-1; 7 positions agree with TRBD2. V gave up 4 bases and J gave up 4 bases; unmatched junction bases: 4. The CDR3 has 14 amino acids. Germline V lookup: CDR1 SEHNR, CDR2 FQNEAQ (reference sequence). In DNA form, the CDR3 reads TGTGCCAGCAGCTCGGGAGCGGGGTACAATGAGCAGTTCTTC. This sequence encodes CASSSGAGYNEQFF.

The V call is TRBV14, the J call TRBJ1-2; D uncertain. The CDR3 sequence is 16 residues long. Trimming stripped 1 base from V and 2 bases from J, with 14 bases between. Looked up from germline, CDR1 is SGHDN and CDR2 is FVKESK. The CDR3 loop is CASSQGSWGENYGYTF. The CDR3 DNA reads TGTGCCAGCAGCCAAGGATCATGGGGAGAGAACTATGGCTACACCTTC.

This chain links TRBV5-1 with TRBJ2-4; maybe TRBD2 (5 bases). Germline assignment: CDR1 SGHRS and CDR2 YFSETQ. V was shortened by 2 bases and J by 1 base, with 10 bases between the two germline ends. This CDR3 has 15 amino acids. For the CDR3, the DNA is TGCGCCAGCAGCTTTGAAGGGAGCGCCAAAAACATTCAGTACTTC. It encodes CASSFEGSAKNIQYF. Full variable domain (remainder filled in from reference TRBV5-1 and TRBJ2-4): KAGVTQTPRYLIKTRGQQVTLSCSPISGHRSVSWYQQTPGQGLQFLFEYFSETQRNKGNFPGRFSGRQFSNSRSEMNVSTLELGDSALYLCASSFEGSAKNIQYFGAGTRLSVL.

The chain combines TRBV19 with TRBJ1-4, with 7 nucleotides matching TRBD1. The CDR3 has 13 residues. The germline V gene encodes CDR1 LNHDA and CDR2 SQIVND (reference sequence). Trimming cost V 7 bases and J 8 bases; bases outside gene matches: 7. CDR3 nucleotide sequence: TGTGCCAGTACCGACAGGGTTGAAGAAAAACTGTTTTTT. Translating it yields CASTDRVEEKLFF.

The sample holds a few counts of this clone. The chain uses TRBV7-2 and TRBJ1-2; 7 nucleotides line up with TRBD1. Germline assignment: CDR1 SGHTA and CDR2 FQGNSA. The V segment lost 3 bases and the J segment 8 bases; nucleotides outside the gene matches: 3. This CDR3 region has 12 residues. CDR3 bases: TGTGCCAGCAGCTTTGACAGGGTCGGCTACACCTTC. Translation: CASSFDRVGYTF.

In nucleotides, the CDR3 is TGTGCCAGCATGGGCGGGGGAATCTTCAATGAGCAGTTCTTC. Translation gives CASMGGGIFNEQFF. V usage is TRBV2 and J usage is TRBJ2-1, with TRBD2 matching over 7 bases. Germline V gives CDR1 SNHLY, CDR2 FYNNEI. V lost 7 bases, J lost 6 bases, and 9 bases stayed unmatched. This CDR3 has 14 amino acids. Combining the CDR3 with reference TRBV2 and TRBJ2-1 gives the whole variable domain EPEVTQTPSHQVTQMGQEVILRCVPISNHLYFYWYRQILGQKVEFLVSFYNNEISEKSEIFDDQFSVERPDGSNFTLKIRSTKLEDSAMYFCASMGGGIFNEQFFGPGTRLTVL.

The gene calls are TRBV9 and TRBJ2-1; 11 nucleotides line up with TRBD2. Per the germline V gene, CDR1 is SGDLS and CDR2 is YYNGEE. Unmatched junction bases numbered 8, after V lost 3 bases and J lost 9 bases. The CDR3 has 15 amino acids. The CDR3 is CASSAVAGGPGEQFF. In nucleotides, the CDR3 is TGTGCCAGCAGCGCTGTAGCGGGAGGGCCGGGTGAGCAGTTCTTC.

This chain joins TRBV9 and TRBJ2-7, with 7 nucleotides matching TRBD2. This CDR3 spans 15 amino acids. Germline V lookup: CDR1 SGDLS, CDR2 YYNGEE. The V segment lost 2 bases and the J segment 3 bases; nucleotides outside the gene matches: 8. CDR3: CASSVRRTRVYEQYF. The CDR3 nucleotides read TGTGCCAGCAGCGTGCGAAGGACTAGGGTCTACGAGCAGTACTTC.

The rearrangement joins TRBV6-4 to TRBJ2-1, with D possibly being TRBD2 (6 bases). The V end lost 3 bases, the J end lost 7 bases, and 16 bases lay between the germline ends. The CDR3 has 15 amino acids. The germline V gene has CDR1 MRHNA and CDR2 SNTAGT. In DNA form, the CDR3 reads TGTGCCAGCAGTGAGGGTAGCGGCGATATTAATGAGCAGTTCTTC. It codes for CASSEGSGDINEQFF.

The rearrangement joins TRBV5-1 to TRBJ1-4; TRBD1 might be the D (5 bases). This CDR3 has 15 residues. The V gene lost 0 bases and the J gene lost 6 bases, with 12 bases spanning the gap. Germline-derived CDR1 and CDR2 are SGHRS and YFSETQ. The CDR3 region is CASSLASGIDEKLFF. CDR3 DNA: TGCGCCAGCAGCTTGGCCTCAGGGATTGATGAAAAACTGTTTTTT. Filled out from reference TRBV5-1 and TRBJ1-4, the complete variable domain reads KAGVTQTPRYLIKTRGQQVTLSCSPISGHRSVSWYQQTPGQGLQFLFEYFSETQRNKGNFPGRFSGRQFSNSRSEMNVSTLELGDSALYLCASSLASGIDEKLFFGSGTQLSVL.

The rearrangement links TRBV4-1 to TRBJ2-7, with a weak D call TRBD1 (6 bases). V lost 3 bases and J lost 2, with 11 bases in between. The CDR3 sequence is 14 residues long. CDR1 and CDR2 from the germline V gene are MGHRA and YSYEKL. The CDR3 DNA is TGCGCCAGCAGCCATGCCCGGGACACCTACGAGCAGTACTTC. Encoded protein: CASSHARDTYEQYF.

J is TRBJ2-1 and V is TRBV29-1; D gene uncertain. V was shortened by 2 bases and J by 6 bases, with 8 bases between the two germline ends. Per germline, CDR1 SQVTM and CDR2 ANQGSEA. The CDR3 consists of 12 residues. CDR3 DNA: TGCAGCGTTGAATACGCAGTCAATGAGCAGTTCTTC. Protein sequence: CSVEYAVNEQFF.